This T cell receptor (beta chain) derives from a study of blood T cell repertoires in COVID-19. Study-level background: There were acute and convalescent COVID-19 samples, and they came from the United States, Italy and Spain. The cDNA or gDNA used as material had been derived from T cells, B-cell-depleted T cells, or PBMCs.

The CDR3 sequence is 14 residues long. CDR1 is LNHDA, CDR2 SQIVND, per germline (reference sequence). V was clipped by 4 bases and J by 6 bases, with 13 bases between them. Under the authors' procedure: Estimates of nucleated cell counts were drawn from the amplification of reference gene primers. Only in-frame clones appear in the TCRdb table, and some are missing; sequencing was by immunoSEQ multiplex PCR. The D gene and trimming were derived from the DNA, and the V and J assignments and clone size from that table. The repertoire holds about 69,000 clones, with 79% as singletons. Material: peripheral blood. The V and J genes are TRBV19 and TRBJ2-4; D perhaps matches TRBD2 (5 bases). The receptor comes from a man in his 60s with acute or convalescent COVID-19. The CDR3 reads CASSSAGVINIQYF. The CDR3 DNA sequence: TGTGCCAGTAGTAGTGCCGGGGTAATAAACATTCAGTACTTC.